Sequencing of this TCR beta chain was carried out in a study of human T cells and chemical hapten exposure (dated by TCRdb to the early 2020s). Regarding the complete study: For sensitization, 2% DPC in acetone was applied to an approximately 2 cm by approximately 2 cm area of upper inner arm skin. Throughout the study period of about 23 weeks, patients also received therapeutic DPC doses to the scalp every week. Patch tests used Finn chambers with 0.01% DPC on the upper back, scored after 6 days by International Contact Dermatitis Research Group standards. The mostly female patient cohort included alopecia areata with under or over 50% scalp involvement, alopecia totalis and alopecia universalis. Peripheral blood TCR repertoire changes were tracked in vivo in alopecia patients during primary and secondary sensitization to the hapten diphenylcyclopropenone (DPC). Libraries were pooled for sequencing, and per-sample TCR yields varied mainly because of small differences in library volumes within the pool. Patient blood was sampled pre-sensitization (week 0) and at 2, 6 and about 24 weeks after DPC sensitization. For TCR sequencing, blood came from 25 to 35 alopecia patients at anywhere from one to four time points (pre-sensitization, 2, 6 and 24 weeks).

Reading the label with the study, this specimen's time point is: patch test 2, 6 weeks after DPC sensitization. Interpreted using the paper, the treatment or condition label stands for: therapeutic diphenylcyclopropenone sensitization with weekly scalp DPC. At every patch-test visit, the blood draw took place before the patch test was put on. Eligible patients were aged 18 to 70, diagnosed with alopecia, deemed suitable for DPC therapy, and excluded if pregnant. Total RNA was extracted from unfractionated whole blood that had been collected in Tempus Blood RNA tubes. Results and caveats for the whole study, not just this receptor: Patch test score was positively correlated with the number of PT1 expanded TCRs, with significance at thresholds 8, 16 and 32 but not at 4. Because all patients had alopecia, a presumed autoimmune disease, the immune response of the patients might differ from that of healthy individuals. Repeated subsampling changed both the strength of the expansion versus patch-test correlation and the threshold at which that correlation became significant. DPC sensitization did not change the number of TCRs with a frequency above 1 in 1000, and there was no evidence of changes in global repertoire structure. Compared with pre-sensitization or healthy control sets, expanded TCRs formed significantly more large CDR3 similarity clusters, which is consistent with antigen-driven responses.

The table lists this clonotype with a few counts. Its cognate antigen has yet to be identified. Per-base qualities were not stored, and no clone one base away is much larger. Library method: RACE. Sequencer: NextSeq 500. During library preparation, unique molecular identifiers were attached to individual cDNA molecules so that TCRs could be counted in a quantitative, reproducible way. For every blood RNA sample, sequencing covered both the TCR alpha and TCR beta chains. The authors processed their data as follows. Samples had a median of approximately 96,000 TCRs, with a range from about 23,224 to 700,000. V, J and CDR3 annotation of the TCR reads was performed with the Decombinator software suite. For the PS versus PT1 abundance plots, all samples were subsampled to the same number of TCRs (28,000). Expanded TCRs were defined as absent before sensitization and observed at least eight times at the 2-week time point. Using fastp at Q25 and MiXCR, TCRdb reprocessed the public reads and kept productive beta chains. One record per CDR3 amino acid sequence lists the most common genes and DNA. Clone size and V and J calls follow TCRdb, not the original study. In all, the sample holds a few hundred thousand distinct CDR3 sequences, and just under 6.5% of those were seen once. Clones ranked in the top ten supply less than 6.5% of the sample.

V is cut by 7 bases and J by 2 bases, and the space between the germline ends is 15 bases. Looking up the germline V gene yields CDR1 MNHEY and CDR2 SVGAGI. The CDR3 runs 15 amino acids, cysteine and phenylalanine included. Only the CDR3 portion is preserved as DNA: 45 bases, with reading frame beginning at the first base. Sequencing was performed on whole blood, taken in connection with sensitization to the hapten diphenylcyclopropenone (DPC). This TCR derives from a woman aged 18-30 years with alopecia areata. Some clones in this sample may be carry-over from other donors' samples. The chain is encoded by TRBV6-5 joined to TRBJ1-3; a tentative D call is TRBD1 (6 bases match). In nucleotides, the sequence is TGTGCCAGCACTAGGGTAGGACAGACTGGAAACACCATATATTTT. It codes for CASTRVGQTGNTIYF.